This entry concerns a single T cell receptor beta chain. The CDR3 is 12 residues long. CDR1 is SGHVS, CDR2 FNYEAQ, per germline. With 5 bases clipped from V and 7 bases from J, the junction kept 2 bases outside the gene matches. The data originate from a study of blood T cell repertoires in COVID-19. The overall study: The United States, Italy and Spain provided the acute and convalescent COVID-19 samples. PBMCs, B-cell-depleted T cells, or T cells provided the cDNA or gDNA that made up the material.

Per the study methods: For nucleated cells, counts were estimated from reference gene primer amplification. Clones were read by immunoSEQ multiplex PCR, and TCRdb kept only the in-frame ones, dropping some. V and J calls and clone size are given by that table; D and trimming were obtained from the DNA. The top ten hold 8.8% of the sample, which has more than 110,000 clones, approximately 84% seen once. Source material: peripheral blood. This sequence originates from an elderly woman in a cohort sampled during active or convalescent COVID-19. The chain links TRBV7-6 to TRBJ1-1, with TRBD1 matching over 9 bases. The CDR3 loop reads CASSPDRGEAFF. The CDR3 region has the DNA TGTGCCAGCAGCCCGGACAGGGGTGAAGCTTTCTTT.